A single sample gave rise to the 29 T cell receptor beta chains below, sequenced in a study of somatic mutations in cytotoxic T cells in rheumatoid arthritis. Generated by immunoSEQ multiplex PCR, the TCRdb table keeps only in-frame clones and is missing some. Among 18,000 or so clones, around four fifths were seen once, and the ten largest hold over 20%. Sequenced: CD8+ T cells sorted from blood. The source of these receptors is a woman aged 55-75 years in good health.

This clone showed up just a few times. The V call is TRBV11-2, the J call TRBJ1-1, with a possible D match to TRBD1 (5 bases). V dropped 5 bases and J dropped 3 bases, with 19 bases sitting between them. CDR1 is SGHAT and CDR2 is FQNNGV in the germline V gene. This CDR3 spans 16 amino acids. The CDR3 region has the DNA TGTGCCAGCAGCCTAAAGGGGTTTGCTAGGGACACTGAAGCTTTCTTT. It translates to CASSLKGFARDTEAFF. The full variable domain, in which reference TRBV11-2 and TRBJ1-1 provide the parts outside the CDR3, is EAGVAQSPRYKIIEKRQSVAFWCNPISGHATLYWYQQILGQGPKLLIQFQNNGVVDDSQLPKDRFSAERLKGVDSTLKIQPAKLEDSAVYLCASSLKGFARDTEAFFGQGTRLTVV.

The chain employs TRBV4-1 and TRBJ2-7; no reliable D call. The CDR3 contains 13 residues. Trimming removed 3 bases from V and 2 bases from J, with 8 bases in between. Germline V gene sequence: CDR1 MGHRA, CDR2 YSYEKL. DNA for the CDR3: TGCGCCAGCAGCCAGTTCACAGCCTACGAGCAGTACTTC. It is translated as CASSQFTAYEQYF.

The chain combines TRBV19 with TRBJ1-2, with unresolved D. The CDR3 has 12 residues. CDR1 is LNHDA and CDR2 is SQIVND in the germline V gene (reference sequence). V lost 10 bases and J lost 3, with 12 bases in between. The CDR3 coding sequence is TGTGCCACCTCCTTAGGGCACTATGGCTACACCTTC. Translated: CATSLGHYGYTF.

The chain carries TRBV5-6 and TRBJ1-1; unclear D gene. Trimming took off 0 bases at V and 7 bases at J, with 7 bases between the two ends. The CDR3 is made up of 12 amino acids. The germline V gene encodes CDR1 SGHDT and CDR2 YYEEEE. CDR3 in DNA: TGTGCCAGCAGCTTGGTGGGTGGTGAAGCTTTCTTT. It is translated as CASSLVGGEAFF.

V and J are TRBV13 and TRBJ1-2; 8 nucleotides line up with TRBD1. The CDR3 contains 14 residues. The trim removed 2 bases at V and 8 bases at J, leaving 7 bases unmatched. Germline V gene data show CDR1 as PRHDT and CDR2 as FYEKMQ (reference sequence). Here the CDR3 reads CASSLPGGDLGYTF. The DNA for the CDR3 is TGTGCCAGCAGCTTACCAGGGGGCGATTTAGGCTACACCTTC.

This clone was counted only a few times. The chain uses TRBV7-9 and TRBJ2-7; D may be TRBD1 (7 bases). The CDR3 has 14 residues. CDR1 is SEHNR and CDR2 is FQNEAQ in the germline V gene (reference sequence). Trimming cost V 5 bases and J 5 bases, with 16 bases left between them. This chain's CDR3 is CASSPRQGLDEQYF. For the CDR3, the DNA is TGTGCCAGCAGCCCAAGACAGGGACTCGACGAGCAGTACTTC.

The rearrangement joins TRBV9 to TRBJ1-1, with no clear D. Trimming pared 3 bases from V and 4 bases from J, leaving 16 bases between. Germline loops: CDR1 SGDLS, CDR2 YYNGEE. The CDR3 covers 15 residues. The chain's CDR3 is CASSESRMMGTEAFF. In nucleotides, the CDR3 is TGTGCCAGCAGCGAATCCCGGATGATGGGCACTGAAGCTTTCTTT. The complete variable domain, with remaining parts taken from reference TRBV9 and TRBJ1-1, reads DSGVTQTPKHLITATGQRVTLRCSPRSGDLSVYWYQQSLDQGLQFLIQYYNGEERAKGNILERFSAQQFPDLHSELNLSSLELGDSALYFCASSESRMMGTEAFFGQGTRLTVV.

This clone was counted once. The chain has TRBV7-6 and TRBJ1-2; no clear D. The ends were cut back, 4 bases at V and 2 bases at J, with 17 bases in the middle. CDR1 is SGHVS and CDR2 is FNYEAQ in the germline V gene. The CDR3 sequence is 16 residues long. CDR3 in amino acids: CASSSSPEMGNYGYTF. The CDR3 region has the DNA TGTGCCAGCAGCTCTTCCCCGGAGATGGGGAACTATGGCTACACCTTC.

V gene TRBV10-3 combines with J gene TRBJ1-1, with 7 bases that match TRBD1. This CDR3 has 13 amino acids. Losses at the gene ends were 6 bases for V and 4 bases for J; bases not matched to a gene: 5. Germline lookup yields CDR1 ENHRY and CDR2 SYGVKD. The CDR3 loop reads CAISDDRATEAFF. The CDR3 bases are TGTGCCATCAGCGACGACAGGGCCACTGAAGCTTTCTTT.

This clone appeared a single time. This rearrangement joins TRBV6-1 to TRBJ1-5, with unresolved D. This CDR3 region has 15 residues. Germline V gene sequence: CDR1 MNHNS, CDR2 SASEGT. Deletions cut 2 bases from V and 6 bases from J, with 14 bases between. The CDR3 reads CASSEWAPELQPQHF. The CDR3 region has the DNA TGTGCCAGCAGTGAATGGGCCCCCGAACTTCAGCCCCAGCATTTT.

The chain carries TRBV27 and TRBJ2-1; weak D call: TRBD1 (5 bases). The germline gives CDR1 MNHEY, CDR2 SMNVEV (reference sequence). The CDR3 totals 14 residues. The V and J ends lost 5 bases and 8 bases respectively, with 16 bases between them. CDR3 residues: CASSNRWTFDEQFF. The CDR3 region has the DNA TGTGCCAGCAGTAATAGGTGGACATTCGATGAGCAGTTCTTC.

This chain connects TRBV2 to TRBJ2-7; D uncertain. Germline V gene sequence: CDR1 SNHLY, CDR2 FYNNEI. CDR3 size: 15 residues. Trimming shortened V by 3 bases and J by 0 bases, and 12 bases separated the two germline ends. In DNA, the CDR3 is TGTGCCAGCAGTGACAATGTGATCAGCTCCTACGAGCAGTACTTC. This sequence encodes CASSDNVISSYEQYF.

A single count supports this clone. This chain uses TRBV10-3 with TRBJ2-1; TRBD1 or TRBD2 may be the D gene (7 bases each). Per the germline V gene, CDR1 is ENHRY and CDR2 is SYGVKD. V was pared by 8 bases and J by 7 bases, with 12 bases between. CDR3 length: 12 amino acids. The CDR3 region is CAIGTAGNEQFF. In DNA, the CDR3 is TGTGCCATCGGGACAGCGGGGAATGAGCAGTTCTTC.

The chain is built from TRBV18 and TRBJ2-1; a weak D match, TRBD1 (5 bases). The V end was cut by 0 bases, the J end by 4 bases, with 7 bases between. There are 14 residues in the CDR3. Germline CDR1 reads KGHSH; CDR2 reads LQKENI. The CDR3 nucleotides are TGTGCCAGCTCACCACCTGACAGTTACAATGAGCAGTTCTTC. Protein sequence: CASSPPDSYNEQFF. The variable domain in full, completed from reference TRBV18 and TRBJ2-1, reads NAGVMQNPRHLVRRRGQEARLRCSPMKGHSHVYWYRQLPEEGLKFMVYLQKENIIDESGMPKERFSAEFPKEGPSILRIQQVVRGDSAAYFCASSPPDSYNEQFFGPGTRLTVL.

The chain recombines TRBV19 with TRBJ1-1; D perhaps matches TRBD1 (6 bases). This CDR3 has 14 residues. CDR1 and CDR2 from the germline V gene are LNHDA and SQIVND (reference sequence). The V end was cut by 7 bases, the J end by 4 bases, with 16 bases between. The CDR3: CASTSGGLGTEAFF. The CDR3 DNA reads as TGTGCCAGTACCTCCGGGGGGCTTGGCACTGAAGCTTTCTTT. The whole variable domain, remainder taken from reference TRBV19 and TRBJ1-1, is DGGITQSPKYLFRKEGQNVTLSCEQNLNHDAMYWYRQDPGQGLRLIYYSQIVNDFQKGDIAEGYSVSREKKESFPLTVTSAQKNPTAFYLCASTSGGLGTEAFFGQGTRLTVV.

By share of the sample, this clone is large. The chain recombines TRBV4-1 with TRBJ1-3; no firm D call. Germline CDR1 and CDR2: MGHRA and YSYEKL. V dropped 1 base and J dropped 2 bases, with 6 bases sitting between them. The CDR3 length is 14 residues. The CDR3 DNA sequence: TGCGCCAGCAGCCAAGGGGATGCTGGAAACACCATATATTTT. It specifies CASSQGDAGNTIYF.

Only a few counts were recorded for this clone. The rearrangement uses TRBV4-2 and TRBJ2-2, with 9 bases aligning to TRBD2. This CDR3 is 16 amino acids long. CDR1 is LGHNA and CDR2 is YNFKEQ in the germline V gene. The J segment lost 7 bases and the V segment lost 4 bases, leaving 10 bases of the junction unmatched. The DNA of the CDR3 is TGTGCCAGCAGCCCTAGGGCAGCGGGAGGCGGCGGGGAGCTGTTTTTT. Encoded protein: CASSPRAAGGGGELFF.

The CDR3, as DNA: TGTGCCAGCAGCCCCTCCCGACAGGGGGACTATGGCTACACCTTC. Its protein is CASSPSRQGDYGYTF. The chain couples TRBV11-2 to TRBJ1-2, with 9 nucleotides matching TRBD1. From germline, CDR1 is SGHAT and CDR2 FQNNGV. This CDR3 region has 15 residues. Losses at the gene ends were 5 bases for V and 3 bases for J; bases not matched to a gene: 7.

The chain is built from TRBV30 and TRBJ2-7, with unresolved D. Between the trimmed V and J ends, which lost 4 bases and 1 base, there was a span of 11 bases. Germline assignment: CDR1 GTSNPN and CDR2 SVGIG (reference sequence). CDR3 length: 13 amino acids. The CDR3 bases are TGTGCCTGGAAGCCAGCAACGTCCTACGAGCAGTACTTC. This encodes CAWKPATSYEQYF. Using reference TRBV30 and TRBJ2-7 for the parts outside the CDR3, the full variable domain is SQTIHQWPATLVQPVGSPLSLECTVEGTSNPNLYWYRQAAGRGLQLLFYSVGIGQISSEVPQNLSASRPQDRQFILSSKKLLLSDSGFYLCAWKPATSYEQYFGPGTRLTVT.

This chain links TRBV10-3 with TRBJ1-2; D not resolved. CDR3 length equals 17 residues. The ends were cut back, 10 bases at V and 2 bases at J, with 26 bases in the middle. Germline V gives CDR1 ENHRY, CDR2 SYGVKD. The CDR3 spells CATAGGPGRGKNYGYTF. CDR3 DNA sequence: TGTGCCACCGCTGGAGGGCCCGGGAGAGGAAAGAACTATGGCTACACCTTC.

The chain combines TRBV9 with TRBJ1-1; D not certain. Trimming removed 2 bases from V and 0 bases from J, with 8 bases in between. CDR3 length equals 14 residues. Per germline, CDR1 SGDLS and CDR2 YYNGEE. CDR3 DNA sequence: TGTGCCAGCAGCGTGGGAAGCATGAACACTGAAGCTTTCTTT. This codes for CASSVGSMNTEAFF.

The genes are TRBV4-1 and TRBJ2-1, with a possible D match to TRBD1 (6 bases). CDR1 MGHRA and CDR2 YSYEKL come from the germline V gene. V dropped 5 bases and J dropped 3 bases, with 17 bases sitting between them. This CDR3 contains 16 residues. CDR3: CASSATPGVGYNEQFF. In DNA, the CDR3 is TGCGCCAGCAGCGCTACCCCAGGGGTTGGCTACAATGAGCAGTTCTTC.

This clone was recorded only once. V gene TRBV25-1 combines with J gene TRBJ1-1; D possibly corresponds to TRBD1 (6 bases). CDR1 is MGHDK and CDR2 is SYGVNS in the germline V gene. The V end was cut by 7 bases, the J end by 2 bases, with 14 bases between. The length of the CDR3 is 14 residues. This CDR3 is CASKGRGSNTEAFF. The CDR3 nucleotides read TGTGCCAGCAAGGGCAGGGGATCAAACACTGAAGCTTTCTTT. Supplemented by reference TRBV25-1 and TRBJ1-1, the full variable domain reads EADIYQTPRYLVIGTGKKITLECSQTMGHDKMYWYQQDPGMELHLIHYSYGVNSTEKGDLSSESTVSRIRTEHFPLTLESARPSHTSQYLCASKGRGSNTEAFFGQGTRLTVV.

This chain connects TRBV18 to TRBJ2-5; D ambiguous. The CDR3 has 13 amino acids. Germline V gives CDR1 KGHSH, CDR2 LQKENI. V was cut by 3 bases and J by 5 bases, with 10 bases left in between. The DNA for the CDR3 is TGTGCCAGCTCACCTCTAACCTGGGAGACCCAGTACTTC. It yields the protein CASSPLTWETQYF. The variable domain in full, with the rest retrieved from reference TRBV18 and TRBJ2-5, is NAGVMQNPRHLVRRRGQEARLRCSPMKGHSHVYWYRQLPEEGLKFMVYLQKENIIDESGMPKERFSAEFPKEGPSILRIQQVVRGDSAAYFCASSPLTWETQYFGPGTRLLVL.

The chain uses TRBV7-9 and TRBJ2-7; maybe TRBD1 (5 bases). CDR3 length: 12 residues. Between the trimmed V and J ends, which lost 5 bases and 4 bases, there was a span of 9 bases. In germline, CDR1 is SEHNR, CDR2 FQNEAQ (reference sequence). CDR3 DNA sequence: TGTGCCAGCAGCACCGACAGTTACGAGCAGTACTTC. Protein product: CASSTDSYEQYF.

In its sample, this clone ranks as medium-sized. The chain is built from TRBV29-1 and TRBJ2-7, with unresolved D. The CDR3 runs 12 residues. Germline lookup yields CDR1 SQVTM and CDR2 ANQGSEA. Trimming removed 2 bases from V and 6 bases from J, with 11 bases in between. CDR3 in amino acids: CSVERDLGEQYF. DNA for the CDR3: TGCAGCGTTGAAAGGGATTTGGGCGAGCAGTACTTC.

Points on this clone: One end of the junction varies from germline; a read error may be responsible. At the DNA level, this CDR3 is encoded by other sequences in the same sample as well. The chain employs TRBV9 and TRBJ1-2, with D unresolved. There are 15 residues in the CDR3. Germline CDR1 SGDLS, CDR2 YYNGEE. The CDR3 nucleotides read TGCGCCAGCAGCCCTTACGTTTCCTCTAACTATGGCTACACCTTC. This sequence encodes CASSPYVSSNYGYTF.

The V call is TRBV30, the J call TRBJ1-1; 8 positions agree with TRBD1. From germline, CDR1 is GTSNPN and CDR2 SVGIG (reference sequence). The CDR3 extends over 12 amino acids. The V and J ends lost 3 bases and 6 bases, in that order; junction bases with no gene match: 3. DNA for the CDR3: TGTGCCTGGAGCGGGGGACAGGCTGAAGCTTTCTTT. Protein sequence: CAWSGGQAEAFF.

This rearrangement joins TRBV7-9 to TRBJ1-2, with a possible D match to TRBD1 (5 bases). V was pared by 5 bases and J by 4 bases, with 11 bases between. In germline, CDR1 is SEHNR, CDR2 FQNEAQ (reference sequence). This CDR3 contains 13 residues. The CDR3 spells CASSPRDSYGYTF. DNA of the CDR3: TGTGCCAGCAGCCCGCGGGACTCCTATGGCTACACCTTC.